This entry lists 16 T cell receptor beta chains sequenced from one sample in a study of T cells expressing NK-cell markers. After re-calling the 5' RACE reads, TCRdb lists one entry per CDR3 protein, DNA absent. The table lists a few hundred thousand distinct CDR3 sequences. Sequenced input: blood T cells: a sorted CD56 or NKG2C T cell subset, CD4+ or CD8+ T cells, or bulk PBMC T cells (not recorded which). The receptors come from a man between 18 and 29 years old in good health.

The rearrangement links TRBV5-4 to TRBJ1-1. Germline-derived CDR1 and CDR2 are SGHNT and YYREEE (reference sequence). CDR3 length: 13 amino acids. CDR3 protein: CASSLVRDTEAFF.

The gene calls are TRBV12-3 or TRBV12-4 and TRBJ2-5; TCRdb selects TRBD2, and the lack of DNA leaves this call unchecked. The CDR3 has 13 residues. CDR3 region: CASSGLAGETQYF.

The genes are TRBV29-1 and TRBJ1-2; there is no DNA to check the TCRdb D call of TRBD1. The CDR3 extends over 13 amino acids. CDR1 and CDR2 from the germline V gene are SQVTM and ANQGSEA. CDR3: CSASPPVPYGYTF.

The rearrangement uses TRBV7-6 and TRBJ1-1. Germline CDR1 reads SGHVS; CDR2 reads FNYEAQ. The CDR3 loop spans 13 amino acids. The CDR3 loop is CASSSAQGTEAFF.

The chain has TRBV6-1 and TRBJ1-4; TCRdb reports TRBD1, a call that lacks DNA to check it against. CDR3 length equals 13 residues. Germline CDR1 MNHNS, CDR2 SASEGT. CDR3 in amino acids: CASSPGYNEKLFF.

The chain joins TRBV9 to TRBJ2-3; the TCRdb call, TRBD1, lacks DNA for checking. The CDR3 consists of 15 residues. The germline gives CDR1 SGDLS, CDR2 YYNGEE. The CDR3 spells CASSPASGTTDTQYF.

V and J are TRBV18 and TRBJ1-5; TCRdb indicates TRBD1, and absent DNA this call remains unverified. This CDR3 has 14 amino acids. Germline V gene lookup returns CDR1 KGHSH and CDR2 LQKENI. CDR3 sequence reads: CASSESGGNQPQHF.

CDR3 sequence reads: CASSFEGVHEQFF. V gene TRBV5-1 combines with J gene TRBJ2-1; with no DNA, the TCRdb D assignment of TRBD1 cannot be verified. This CDR3 contains 13 residues. Germline V gene lookup returns CDR1 SGHRS and CDR2 YFSETQ. The variable domain in full, with the rest retrieved from reference TRBV5-1 and TRBJ2-1, is KAGVTQTPRYLIKTRGQQVTLSCSPISGHRSVSWYQQTPGQGLQFLFEYFSETQRNKGNFPGRFSGRQFSNSRSEMNVSTLELGDSALYLCASSFEGVHEQFFGPGTRLTVL.

The genes are TRBV7-2 and TRBJ1-4. The CDR3 extends over 15 amino acids. From germline, CDR1 is SGHTA and CDR2 FQGNSA. Here the CDR3 reads CASSLVGSRNEKLFF.

The chain links TRBV10-3 to TRBJ1-2. Germline CDR1 ENHRY, CDR2 SYGVKD. The CDR3 is made up of 14 amino acids. The CDR3 loop reads CAISESERVNGYTF.

The chain carries TRBV30 and TRBJ2-7; TCRdb indicates TRBD2, and absent DNA this call remains unverified. CDR3 size: 13 residues. From germline, CDR1 is GTSNPN and CDR2 SVGIG (reference sequence). The CDR3 loop is CAWSGRLAYEQYF.

The chain couples TRBV7-6 to TRBJ2-1. The CDR3 sequence is 13 residues long. Per the germline V gene, CDR1 is SGHVS and CDR2 is FNYEAQ. The chain's CDR3 is CASSPATYNEQFF.

The V and J genes are TRBV12-3 or TRBV12-4 and TRBJ1-1. This CDR3 has 14 amino acids. This chain's CDR3 is CASSPLKGNTEAFF.

J is TRBJ2-7 and V is TRBV28; the TRBD2 assignment by TCRdb is unverifiable without DNA. Germline V gives CDR1 MDHEN, CDR2 SYDVKM. CDR3 length equals 15 residues. The CDR3 region is CATLRAGGLSYEQYF. Using reference TRBV28 and TRBJ2-7 for the parts outside the CDR3, the full variable domain is DVKVTQSSRYLVKRTGEKVFLECVQDMDHENMFWYRQDPGLGLRLIYFSYDVKMKEKGDIPEGYSVSREKKERFSLILESASTNQTSMYLCATLRAGGLSYEQYFGPGTRLTVT.

The genes are TRBV28 and TRBJ2-1; there is no DNA to check the TCRdb D call of TRBD2. Germline values: CDR1 MDHEN, CDR2 SYDVKM. The CDR3 is 16 residues long. CDR3 amino acids: CATRGPSGRAHNEQFF.

This rearrangement joins TRBV2 to TRBJ2-1; absent DNA, TCRdb's TRBD2 call cannot be checked. The CDR3 runs to 13 residues. Germline lookup yields CDR1 SNHLY and CDR2 FYNNEI. This CDR3 reads CASRLALYNEQFF. Full variable domain (outside the CDR3, taken from reference TRBV2 and TRBJ2-1): EPEVTQTPSHQVTQMGQEVILRCVPISNHLYFYWYRQILGQKVEFLVSFYNNEISEKSEIFDDQFSVERPDGSNFTLKIRSTKLEDSAMYFCASRLALYNEQFFGPGTRLTVL.